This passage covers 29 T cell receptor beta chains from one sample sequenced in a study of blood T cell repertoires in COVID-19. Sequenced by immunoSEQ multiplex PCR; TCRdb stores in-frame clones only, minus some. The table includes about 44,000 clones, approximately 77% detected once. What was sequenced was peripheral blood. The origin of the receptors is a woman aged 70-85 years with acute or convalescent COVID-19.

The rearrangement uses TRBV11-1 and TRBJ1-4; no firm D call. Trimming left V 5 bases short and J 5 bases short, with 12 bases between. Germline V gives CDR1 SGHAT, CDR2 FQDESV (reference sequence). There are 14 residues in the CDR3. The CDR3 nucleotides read TGTGCCAGCAGCATCGAGGGATCGAATGAAAAACTGTTTTTT. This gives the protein CASSIEGSNEKLFF.

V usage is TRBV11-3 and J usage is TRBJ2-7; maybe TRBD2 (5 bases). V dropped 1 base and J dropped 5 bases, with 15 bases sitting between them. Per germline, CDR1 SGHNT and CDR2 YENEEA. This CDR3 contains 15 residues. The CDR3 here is CASSLGRGGVHEQYF. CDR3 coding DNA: TGTGCCAGCAGCTTAGGCCGGGGTGGAGTCCACGAGCAGTACTTC. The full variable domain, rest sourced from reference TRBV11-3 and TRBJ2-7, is EAGVVQSPRYKIIEKKQPVAFWCNPISGHNTLYWYLQNLGQGPELLIRYENEEAVDDSQLPKDRFSAERLKGVDSTLKIQPAELGDSAVYLCASSLGRGGVHEQYFGPGTRLTVT.

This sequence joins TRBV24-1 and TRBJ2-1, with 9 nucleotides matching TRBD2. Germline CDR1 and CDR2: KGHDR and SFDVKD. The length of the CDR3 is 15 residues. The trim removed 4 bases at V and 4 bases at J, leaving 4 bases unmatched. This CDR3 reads CATSDPGLAYNEQFF. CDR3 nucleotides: TGTGCCACCAGTGACCCGGGACTAGCTTACAATGAGCAGTTCTTC.

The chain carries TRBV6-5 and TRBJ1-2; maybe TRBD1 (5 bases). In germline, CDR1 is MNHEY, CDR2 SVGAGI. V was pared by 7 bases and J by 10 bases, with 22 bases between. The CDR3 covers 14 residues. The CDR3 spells CASTLQGVADPYTF. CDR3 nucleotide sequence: TGTGCCAGCACCCTCCAGGGCGTGGCAGACCCCTACACCTTC.

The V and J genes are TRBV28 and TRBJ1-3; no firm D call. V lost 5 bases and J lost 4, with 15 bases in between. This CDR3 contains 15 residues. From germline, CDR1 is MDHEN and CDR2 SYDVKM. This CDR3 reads CASSTRGSPGNTIYF. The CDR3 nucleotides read TGTGCCAGCAGTACTCGGGGTAGCCCCGGAAACACCATATATTTT.

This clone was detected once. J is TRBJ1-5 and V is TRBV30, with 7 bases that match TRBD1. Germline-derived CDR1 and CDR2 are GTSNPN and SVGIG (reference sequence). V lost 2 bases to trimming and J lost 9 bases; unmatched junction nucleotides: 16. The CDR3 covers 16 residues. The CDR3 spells CAWSSPAGGWKGPQHF. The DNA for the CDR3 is TGTGCCTGGAGTTCCCCGGCAGGGGGTTGGAAGGGGCCCCAGCATTTT.

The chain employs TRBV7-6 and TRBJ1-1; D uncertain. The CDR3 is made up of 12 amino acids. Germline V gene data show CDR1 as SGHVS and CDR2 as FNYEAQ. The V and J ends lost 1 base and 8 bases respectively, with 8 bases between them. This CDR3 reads CASSLGGSEAFF. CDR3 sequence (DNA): TGTGCCAGCAGCTTAGGAGGTTCAGAAGCTTTCTTT. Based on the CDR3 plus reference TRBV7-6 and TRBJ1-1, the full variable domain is GAGVSQSPRYKVTKRGQDVALRCDPISGHVSLYWYRQALGQGPEFLTYFNYEAQQDKSGLPNDRFSAERPEGSISTLTIQRTEQRDSAMYRCASSLGGSEAFFGQGTRLTVV.

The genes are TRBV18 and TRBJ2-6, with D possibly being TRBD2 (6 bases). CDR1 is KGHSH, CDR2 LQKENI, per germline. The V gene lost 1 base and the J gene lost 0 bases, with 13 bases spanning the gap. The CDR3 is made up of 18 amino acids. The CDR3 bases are TGTGCCAGCTCACCACGGGGGGAATCCAGCTCTGGGGCCAACGTCCTGACTTTC. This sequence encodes CASSPRGESSSGANVLTF.

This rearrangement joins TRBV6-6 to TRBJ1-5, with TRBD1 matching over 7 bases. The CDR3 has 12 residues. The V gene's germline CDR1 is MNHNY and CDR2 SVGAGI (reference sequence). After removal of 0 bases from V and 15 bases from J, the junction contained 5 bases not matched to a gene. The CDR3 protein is CASSYSQGDGHF. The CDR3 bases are TGTGCCAGCAGTTACTCGCAGGGGGACGGGCATTTT.

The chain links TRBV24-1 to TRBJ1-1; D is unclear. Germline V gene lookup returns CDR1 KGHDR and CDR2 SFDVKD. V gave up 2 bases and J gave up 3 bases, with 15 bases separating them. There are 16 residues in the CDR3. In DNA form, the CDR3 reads TGTGCCACCAGTGATTACTACCCCGCGCGACACACTGAAGCTTTCTTT. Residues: CATSDYYPARHTEAFF.

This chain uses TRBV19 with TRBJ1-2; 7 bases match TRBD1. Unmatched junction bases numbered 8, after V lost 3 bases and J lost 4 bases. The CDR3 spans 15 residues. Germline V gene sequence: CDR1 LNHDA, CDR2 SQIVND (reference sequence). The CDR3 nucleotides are TGTGCCAGTAGTATCCGACAGGGAACTGTCTATGGCTACACCTTC. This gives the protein CASSIRQGTVYGYTF. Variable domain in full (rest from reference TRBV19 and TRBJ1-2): DGGITQSPKYLFRKEGQNVTLSCEQNLNHDAMYWYRQDPGQGLRLIYYSQIVNDFQKGDIAEGYSVSREKKESFPLTVTSAQKNPTAFYLCASSIRQGTVYGYTFGSGTRLTVV.

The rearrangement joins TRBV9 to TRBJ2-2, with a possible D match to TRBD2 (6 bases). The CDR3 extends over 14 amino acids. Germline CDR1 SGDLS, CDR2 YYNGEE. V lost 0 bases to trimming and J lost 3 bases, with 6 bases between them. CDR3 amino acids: CASSVGGDTGELFF. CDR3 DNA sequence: TGTGCCAGCAGCGTAGGGGGGGACACCGGGGAGCTGTTTTTT.

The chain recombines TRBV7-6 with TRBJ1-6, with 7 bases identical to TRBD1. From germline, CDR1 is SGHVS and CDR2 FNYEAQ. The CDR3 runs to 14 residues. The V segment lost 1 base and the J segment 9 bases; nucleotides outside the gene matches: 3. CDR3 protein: CASSLVEGASPLHF. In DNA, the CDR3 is TGTGCCAGCAGCTTAGTCGAGGGGGCTTCACCCCTCCACTTT.

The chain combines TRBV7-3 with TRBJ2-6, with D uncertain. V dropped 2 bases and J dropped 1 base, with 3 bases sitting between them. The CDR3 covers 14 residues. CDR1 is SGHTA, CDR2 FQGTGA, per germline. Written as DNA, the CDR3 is TGTGCCAGCAGCTTACCGTCTGGGGCCAACGTCCTGACTTTC. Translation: CASSLPSGANVLTF.

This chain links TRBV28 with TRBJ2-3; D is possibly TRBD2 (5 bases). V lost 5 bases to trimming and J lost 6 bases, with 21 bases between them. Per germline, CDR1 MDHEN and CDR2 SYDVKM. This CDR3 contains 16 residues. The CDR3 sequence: CASSPVSSTPGDTQYF. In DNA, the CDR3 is TGTGCCAGCAGTCCCGTATCGTCTACGCCGGGGGATACGCAGTATTTT.

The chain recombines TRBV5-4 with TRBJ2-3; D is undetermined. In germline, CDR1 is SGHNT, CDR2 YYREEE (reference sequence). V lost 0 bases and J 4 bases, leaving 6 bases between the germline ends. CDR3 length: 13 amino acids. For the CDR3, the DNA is TGTGCCAGCAGCTTGGCTCGGGCAGATACGCAGTATTTT. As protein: CASSLARADTQYF.

Written as DNA, the CDR3 is TGTGCCAGCACGCTCCTACAGGGGGATGAGCAGTTCTTC. Protein sequence: CASTLLQGDEQFF. The chain uses TRBV7-6 and TRBJ2-1, with 8 bases fitting TRBD1. Germline CDR1 SGHVS, CDR2 FNYEAQ. V lost 7 bases to trimming and J lost 8 bases; unmatched junction nucleotides: 7. The CDR3 spans 13 residues.

CDR3 coding DNA: TGCGCCAGCAGCTTGGGTAGCGGGGATCCAGATACGCAGTATTTT. This gives the protein CASSLGSGDPDTQYF. The chain employs TRBV5-1 and TRBJ2-3, with 8 bases fitting TRBD2. The CDR3 extends over 15 amino acids. J was trimmed by 4 bases and V by 0 bases; bases with no gene match: 4. Germline V gene sequence: CDR1 SGHRS, CDR2 YFSETQ.

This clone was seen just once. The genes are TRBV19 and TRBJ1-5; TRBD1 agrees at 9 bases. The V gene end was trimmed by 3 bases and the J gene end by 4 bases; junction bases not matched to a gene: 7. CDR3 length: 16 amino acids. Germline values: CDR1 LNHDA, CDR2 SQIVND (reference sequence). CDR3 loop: CASSIPGQGGNQPQHF. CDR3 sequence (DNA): TGTGCCAGTAGTATTCCGGGACAGGGAGGAAATCAGCCCCAGCATTTT.

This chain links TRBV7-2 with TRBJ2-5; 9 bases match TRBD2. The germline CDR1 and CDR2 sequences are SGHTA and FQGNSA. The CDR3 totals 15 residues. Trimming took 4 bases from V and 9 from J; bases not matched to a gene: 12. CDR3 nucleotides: TGTGCCAGCAGCTCAAGGGGCCCTAGCGGGATGTCCCAGTACTTC. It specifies CASSSRGPSGMSQYF.

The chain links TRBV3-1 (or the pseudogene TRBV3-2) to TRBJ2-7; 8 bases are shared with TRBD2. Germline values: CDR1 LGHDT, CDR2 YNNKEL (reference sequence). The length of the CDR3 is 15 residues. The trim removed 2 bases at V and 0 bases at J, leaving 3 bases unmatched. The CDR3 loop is CASSQPGRASYEQYF. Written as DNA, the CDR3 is TGTGCCAGCAGCCAACCCGGGAGGGCCTCCTACGAGCAGTACTTC.

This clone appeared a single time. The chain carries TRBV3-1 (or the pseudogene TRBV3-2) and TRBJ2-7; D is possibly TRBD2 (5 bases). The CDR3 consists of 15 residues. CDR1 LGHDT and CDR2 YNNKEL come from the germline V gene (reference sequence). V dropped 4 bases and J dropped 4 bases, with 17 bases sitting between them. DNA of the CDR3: TGTGCCAGCAGCCCTAGCCGGACTCTTGCTTACGAGCAGTACTTC. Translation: CASSPSRTLAYEQYF.

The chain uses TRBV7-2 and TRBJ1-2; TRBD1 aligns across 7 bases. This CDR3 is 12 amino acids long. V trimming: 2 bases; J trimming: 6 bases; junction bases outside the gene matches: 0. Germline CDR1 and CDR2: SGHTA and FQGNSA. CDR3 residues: CASSLTGDGYTF. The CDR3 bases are TGTGCCAGCAGCTTAACAGGGGATGGCTACACCTTC.

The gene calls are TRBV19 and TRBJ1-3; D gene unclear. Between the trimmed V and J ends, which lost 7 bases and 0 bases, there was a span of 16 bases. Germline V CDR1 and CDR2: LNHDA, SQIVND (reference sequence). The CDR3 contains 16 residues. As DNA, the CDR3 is TGTGCCAGTACCCTTTTGAGGTACGACTCTGGAAACACCATATATTTT. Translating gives CASTLLRYDSGNTIYF.

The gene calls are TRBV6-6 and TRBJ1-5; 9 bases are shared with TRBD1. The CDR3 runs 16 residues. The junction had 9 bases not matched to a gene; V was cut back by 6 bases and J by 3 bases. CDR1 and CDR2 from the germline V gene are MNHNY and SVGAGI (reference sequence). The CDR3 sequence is CASRRSRDRVNQPQHF. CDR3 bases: TGTGCCAGCAGACGATCCAGGGACAGGGTCAATCAGCCCCAGCATTTT.

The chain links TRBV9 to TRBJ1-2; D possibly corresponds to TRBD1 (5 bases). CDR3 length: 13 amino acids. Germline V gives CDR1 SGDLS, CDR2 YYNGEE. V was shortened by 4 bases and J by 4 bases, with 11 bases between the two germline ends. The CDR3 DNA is TGTGCCAGCAGCACCAACCAGGGCTATGGCTACACCTTC. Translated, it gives CASSTNQGYGYTF.

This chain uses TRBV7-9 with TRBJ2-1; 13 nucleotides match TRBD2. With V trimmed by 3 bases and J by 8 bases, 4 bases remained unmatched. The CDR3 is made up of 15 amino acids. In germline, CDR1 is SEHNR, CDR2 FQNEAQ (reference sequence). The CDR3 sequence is CASSFGLAGVDEQFF. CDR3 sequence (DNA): TGTGCCAGCAGCTTCGGACTAGCGGGAGTCGATGAGCAGTTCTTC.

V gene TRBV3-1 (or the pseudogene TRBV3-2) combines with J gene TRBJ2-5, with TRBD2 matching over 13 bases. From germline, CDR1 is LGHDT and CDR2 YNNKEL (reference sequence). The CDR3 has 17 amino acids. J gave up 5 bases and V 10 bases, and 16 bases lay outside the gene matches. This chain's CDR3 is CATSGLLLAGGGETQYF. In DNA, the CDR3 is TGTGCCACAAGCGGGCTCTTACTAGCGGGAGGGGGTGAGACCCAGTACTTC.

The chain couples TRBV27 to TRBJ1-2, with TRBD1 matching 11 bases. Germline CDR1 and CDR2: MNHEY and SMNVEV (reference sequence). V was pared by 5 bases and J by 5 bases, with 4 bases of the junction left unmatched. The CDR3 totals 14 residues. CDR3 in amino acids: CASSKGQGDYGYTF. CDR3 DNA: TGTGCCAGCAGTAAGGGACAGGGGGATTATGGCTACACCTTC.